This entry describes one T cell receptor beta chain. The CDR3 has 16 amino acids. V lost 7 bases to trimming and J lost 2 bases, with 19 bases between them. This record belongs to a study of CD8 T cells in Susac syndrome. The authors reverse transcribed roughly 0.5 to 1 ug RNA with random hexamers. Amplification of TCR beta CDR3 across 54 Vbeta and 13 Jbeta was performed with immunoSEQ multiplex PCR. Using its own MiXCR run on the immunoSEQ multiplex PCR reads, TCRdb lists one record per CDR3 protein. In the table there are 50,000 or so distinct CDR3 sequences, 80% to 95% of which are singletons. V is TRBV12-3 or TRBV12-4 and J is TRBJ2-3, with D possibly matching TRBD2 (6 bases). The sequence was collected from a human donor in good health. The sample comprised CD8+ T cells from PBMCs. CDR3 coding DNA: TGTGCCAGCAAGGAGGGACCCAGGGTGTCCACAGATACGCAGTATTTT. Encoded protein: CASKEGPRVSTDTQYF.